This T cell receptor (beta chain) was obtained from a study of cytomegalovirus exposure and HLA in healthy donors. The donors (healthy individuals) were bone marrow donors. This clone was picked up one time. A multiplex PCR was run with 60 Vbeta primers and 13 Jbeta primers. The protocol was immunoSEQ multiplex PCR, while the TCRdb copy is restricted to in-frame clones and leaves out a portion. The repertoire has 190,000 or so clones, roughly 80% of them found once; the top ten carry 6.5%. The V and J ends lost 5 bases and 12 bases respectively, with 14 bases between them. Germline V gives CDR1 SGHVS, CDR2 FQNEAQ. The CDR3 covers 12 residues.

Input material: PBMCs. The J gene is TRBJ2-1, the V gene TRBV7-8, with D possibly TRBD2 on 6 matching bases. This receptor was obtained from a woman aged 45-65 years in good health and CMV-seropositive. CDR3 DNA: TGTGCCAGCAGCCTCCGCGGGACCTTGCAGTTCTTC. Translation: CASSLRGTLQFF.